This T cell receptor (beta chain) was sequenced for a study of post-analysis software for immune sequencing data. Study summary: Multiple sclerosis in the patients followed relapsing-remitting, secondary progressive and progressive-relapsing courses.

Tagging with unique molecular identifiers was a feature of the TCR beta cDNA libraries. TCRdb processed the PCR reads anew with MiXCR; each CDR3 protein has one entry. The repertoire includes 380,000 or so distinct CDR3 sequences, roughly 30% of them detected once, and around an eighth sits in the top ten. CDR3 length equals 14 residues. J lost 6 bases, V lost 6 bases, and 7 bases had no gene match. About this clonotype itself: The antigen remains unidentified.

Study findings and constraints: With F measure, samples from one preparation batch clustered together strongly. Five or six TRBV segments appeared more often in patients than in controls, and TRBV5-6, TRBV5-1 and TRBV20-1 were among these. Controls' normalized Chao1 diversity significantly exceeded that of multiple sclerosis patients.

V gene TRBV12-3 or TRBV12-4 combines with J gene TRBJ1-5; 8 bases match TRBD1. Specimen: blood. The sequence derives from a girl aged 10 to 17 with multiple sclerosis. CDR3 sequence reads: CASSPNRGSQPQHF. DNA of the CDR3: TGTGCCAGCAGCCCTAACAGGGGGAGTCAGCCCCAGCATTTT.